This T cell receptor (beta chain) derives from a study of blood T cell repertoires in COVID-19. Overall study: From T cells, B-cell-depleted T cells, or PBMCs came the material, which was cDNA or gDNA.

The data were produced by immunoSEQ multiplex PCR, yet TCRdb's version contains in-frame clones alone and is incomplete. Among fewer than 150,000 clones, around 87% were seen once, and the ten largest hold roughly 4%. The CDR3 is 15 amino acids. V lost 2 bases to trimming and J lost 2 bases, with 13 bases between them. Germline loops: CDR1 SGHTA, CDR2 FQGTGA. The receptor was isolated from a woman in her thirties or forties with acute or convalescent COVID-19. Sequenced: peripheral blood. The chain has TRBV7-3 and TRBJ2-7, with a weak D call TRBD2 (7 bases). The CDR3 is CASSLEGGVAYEQYF. CDR3 coding DNA: TGTGCCAGCAGCTTAGAAGGGGGGGTTGCCTACGAGCAGTACTTC.